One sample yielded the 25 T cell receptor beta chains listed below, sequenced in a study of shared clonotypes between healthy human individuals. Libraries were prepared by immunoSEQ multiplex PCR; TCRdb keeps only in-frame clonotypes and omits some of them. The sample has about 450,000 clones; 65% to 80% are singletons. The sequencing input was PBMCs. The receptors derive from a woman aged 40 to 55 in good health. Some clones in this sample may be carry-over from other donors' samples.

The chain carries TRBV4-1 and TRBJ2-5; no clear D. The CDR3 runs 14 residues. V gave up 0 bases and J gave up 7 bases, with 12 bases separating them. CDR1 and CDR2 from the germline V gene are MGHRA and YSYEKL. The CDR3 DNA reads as TGCGCCAGCAGCCAAGAGCGGTTTGCGCGGACCCAGTACTTC. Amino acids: CASSQERFARTQYF.

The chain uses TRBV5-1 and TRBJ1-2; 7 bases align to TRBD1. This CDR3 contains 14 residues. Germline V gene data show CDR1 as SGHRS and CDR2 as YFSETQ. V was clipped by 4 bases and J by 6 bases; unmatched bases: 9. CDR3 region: CASSAISGTDGYTF. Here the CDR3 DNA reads TGCGCCAGCAGCGCTATCTCCGGGACAGATGGCTACACCTTC.

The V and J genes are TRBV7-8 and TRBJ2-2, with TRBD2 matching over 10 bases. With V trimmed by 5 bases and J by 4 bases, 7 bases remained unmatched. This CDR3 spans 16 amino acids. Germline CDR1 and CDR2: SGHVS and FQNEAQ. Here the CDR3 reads CASSPSGRAGTGELFF. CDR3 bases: TGTGCCAGCAGCCCCAGCGGGAGGGCCGGCACCGGGGAGCTGTTTTTT.

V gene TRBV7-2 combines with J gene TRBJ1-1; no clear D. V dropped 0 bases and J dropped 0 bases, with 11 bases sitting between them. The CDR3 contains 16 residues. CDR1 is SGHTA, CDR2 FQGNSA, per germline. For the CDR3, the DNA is TGTGCCAGCAGCTTAGCCCCCGGGAACATGAACACTGAAGCTTTCTTT. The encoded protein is CASSLAPGNMNTEAFF.

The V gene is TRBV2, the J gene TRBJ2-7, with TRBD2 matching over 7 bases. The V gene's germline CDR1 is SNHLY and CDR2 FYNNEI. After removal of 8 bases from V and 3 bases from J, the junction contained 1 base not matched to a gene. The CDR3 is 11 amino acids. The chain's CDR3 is CASLADYEQYF. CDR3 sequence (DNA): TGTGCCAGCCTAGCGGACTACGAGCAGTACTTC.

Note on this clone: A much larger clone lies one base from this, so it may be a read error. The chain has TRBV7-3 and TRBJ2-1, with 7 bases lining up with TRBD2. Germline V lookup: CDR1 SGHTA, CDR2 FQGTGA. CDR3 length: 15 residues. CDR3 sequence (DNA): TGTGCCAACAGCCCCTTAGCGGGCGCGTACAATGAGCAGTTCTTC. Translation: CANSPLAGAYNEQFF.

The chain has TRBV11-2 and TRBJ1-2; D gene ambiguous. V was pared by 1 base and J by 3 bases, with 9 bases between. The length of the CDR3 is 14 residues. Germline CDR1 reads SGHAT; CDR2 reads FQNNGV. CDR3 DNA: TGTGCCAGCAGCTTAGGACTGGCAGACTATGGCTACACCTTC. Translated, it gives CASSLGLADYGYTF.

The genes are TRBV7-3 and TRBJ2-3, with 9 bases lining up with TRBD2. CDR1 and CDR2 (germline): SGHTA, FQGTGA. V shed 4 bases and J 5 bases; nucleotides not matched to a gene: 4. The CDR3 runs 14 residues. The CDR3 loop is CASSSSGTIDTQYF. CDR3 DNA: TGTGCCAGCAGCTCTAGCGGGACCATAGATACGCAGTATTTT. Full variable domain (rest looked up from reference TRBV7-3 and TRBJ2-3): GAGVSQTPSNKVTEKGKYVELRCDPISGHTALYWYRQSLGQGPEFLIYFQGTGAADDSGLPNDRFFAVRPEGSVSTLKIQRTERGDSAVYLCASSSSGTIDTQYFGPGTRLTVL.

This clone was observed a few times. The CDR3 protein is CASSIRGTGGSYEQYF. The CDR3 DNA is TGTGCCAGTAGTATTCGCGGGACAGGGGGTTCCTACGAGCAGTACTTC. This chain links TRBV19 with TRBJ2-7, with TRBD1 matching over 11 bases. J gave up 1 base and V 3 bases, and 5 bases lay outside the gene matches. The germline V gene encodes CDR1 LNHDA and CDR2 SQIVND (reference sequence). The CDR3 extends over 16 amino acids.

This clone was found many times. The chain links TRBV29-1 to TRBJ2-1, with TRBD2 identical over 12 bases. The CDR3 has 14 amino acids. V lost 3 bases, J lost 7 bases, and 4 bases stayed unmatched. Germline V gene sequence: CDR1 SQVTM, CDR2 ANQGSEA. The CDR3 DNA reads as TGCAGCGTTGAGCGACTAGCGGGAGTAAATGAGCAGTTCTTC. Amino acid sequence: CSVERLAGVNEQFF.

The CDR3 reads CATGGSWEQYF. CDR3 sequence (DNA): TGTGCCACCGGGGGGTCATGGGAGCAGTACTTC. The chain joins TRBV11-2 to TRBJ2-7; TRBD2 agrees at 7 bases. Per germline, CDR1 SGHAT and CDR2 FQNNGV. V trimming: 10 bases; J trimming: 7 bases; junction bases outside the gene matches: 7. The CDR3 is made up of 11 amino acids.

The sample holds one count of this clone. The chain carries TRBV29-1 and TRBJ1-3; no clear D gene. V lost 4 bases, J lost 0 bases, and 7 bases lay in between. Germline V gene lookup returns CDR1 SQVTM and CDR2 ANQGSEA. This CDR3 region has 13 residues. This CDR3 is CSVARRSGNTIYF. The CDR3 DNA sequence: TGCAGCGTTGCCAGGCGCTCTGGAAACACCATATATTTT. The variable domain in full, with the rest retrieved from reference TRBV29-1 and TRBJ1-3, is SAVISQKPSRDICQRGTSLTIQCQVDSQVTMMFWYRQQPGQSLTLIATANQGSEATYESGFVIDKFPISRPNLTFSTLTVSNMSPEDSSIYLCSVARRSGNTIYFGEGSWLTVV.

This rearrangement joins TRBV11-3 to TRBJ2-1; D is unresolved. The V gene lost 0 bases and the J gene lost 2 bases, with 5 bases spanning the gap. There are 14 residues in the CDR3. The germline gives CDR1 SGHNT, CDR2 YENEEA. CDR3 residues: CASSLDPTYNEQFF. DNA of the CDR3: TGTGCCAGCAGCTTAGATCCCACCTACAATGAGCAGTTCTTC.

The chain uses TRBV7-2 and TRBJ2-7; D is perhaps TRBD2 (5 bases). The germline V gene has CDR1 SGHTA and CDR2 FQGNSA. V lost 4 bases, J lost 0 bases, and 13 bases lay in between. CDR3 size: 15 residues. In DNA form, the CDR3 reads TGTGCCAGCAGCTCCTTAGCGACCCGCTCCTACGAGCAGTACTTC. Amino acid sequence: CASSSLATRSYEQYF.

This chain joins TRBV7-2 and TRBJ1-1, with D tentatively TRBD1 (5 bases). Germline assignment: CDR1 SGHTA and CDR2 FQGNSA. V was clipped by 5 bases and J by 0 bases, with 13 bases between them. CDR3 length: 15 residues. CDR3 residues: CASSPWEGLNTEAFF. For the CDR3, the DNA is TGTGCCAGCAGCCCATGGGAGGGGCTGAACACTGAAGCTTTCTTT.

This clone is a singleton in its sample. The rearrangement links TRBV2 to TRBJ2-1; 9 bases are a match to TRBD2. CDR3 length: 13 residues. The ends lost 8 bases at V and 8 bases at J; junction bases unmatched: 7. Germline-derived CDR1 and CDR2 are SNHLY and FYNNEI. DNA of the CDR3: TGTGCCAGCCTAGCGGGAATCGGCCATGAGCAGTTCTTC. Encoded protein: CASLAGIGHEQFF.

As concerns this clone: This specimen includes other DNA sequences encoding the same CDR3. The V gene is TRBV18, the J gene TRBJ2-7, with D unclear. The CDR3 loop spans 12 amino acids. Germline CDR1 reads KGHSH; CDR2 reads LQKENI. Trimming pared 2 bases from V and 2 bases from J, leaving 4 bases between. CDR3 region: CASSPETYEQYF. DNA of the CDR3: TGTGCCAGCTCACCAGAGACCTACGAGCAGTACTTC.

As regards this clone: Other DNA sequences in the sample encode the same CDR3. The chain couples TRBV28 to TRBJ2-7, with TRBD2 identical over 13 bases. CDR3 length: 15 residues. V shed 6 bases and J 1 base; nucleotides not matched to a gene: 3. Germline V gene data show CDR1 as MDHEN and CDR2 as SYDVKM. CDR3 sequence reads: CASRGTSGISYEQYF. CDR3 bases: TGTGCCAGCAGGGGGACTAGCGGGATTTCCTACGAGCAGTACTTC.

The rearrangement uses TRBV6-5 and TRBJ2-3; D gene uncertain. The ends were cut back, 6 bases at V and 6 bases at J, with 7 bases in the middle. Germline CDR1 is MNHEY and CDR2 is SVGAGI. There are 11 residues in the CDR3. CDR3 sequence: CASRVIDTQYF. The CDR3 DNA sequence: TGTGCCAGCAGAGTCATCGATACGCAGTATTTT.

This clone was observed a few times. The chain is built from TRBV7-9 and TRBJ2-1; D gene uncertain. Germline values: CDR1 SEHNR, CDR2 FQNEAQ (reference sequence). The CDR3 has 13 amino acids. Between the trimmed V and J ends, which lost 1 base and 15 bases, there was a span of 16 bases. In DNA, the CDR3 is TGTGCCAGCAGCTTAGAGGCCCCTGCCCATCCGTTCTTC. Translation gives CASSLEAPAHPFF.

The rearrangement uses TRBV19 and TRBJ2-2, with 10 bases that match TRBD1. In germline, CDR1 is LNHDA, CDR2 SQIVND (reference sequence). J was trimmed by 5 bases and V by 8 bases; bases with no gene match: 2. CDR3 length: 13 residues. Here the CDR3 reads CASGTGATGELFF. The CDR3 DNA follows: TGTGCCAGTGGGACAGGGGCTACCGGGGAGCTGTTTTTT.

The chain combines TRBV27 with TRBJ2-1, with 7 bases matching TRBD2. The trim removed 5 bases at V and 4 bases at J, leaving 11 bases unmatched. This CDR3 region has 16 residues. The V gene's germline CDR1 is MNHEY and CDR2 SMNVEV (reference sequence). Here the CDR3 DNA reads TGTGCCAGCAGTCCACGCATCGCTAGCGGATACAATGAGCAGTTCTTC. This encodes CASSPRIASGYNEQFF.

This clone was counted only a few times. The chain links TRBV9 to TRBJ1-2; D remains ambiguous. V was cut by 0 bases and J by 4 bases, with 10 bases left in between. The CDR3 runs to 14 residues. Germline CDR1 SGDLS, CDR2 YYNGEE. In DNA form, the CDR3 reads TGTGCCAGCAGCGTAGGGCCCAACCCCTATGGCTACACCTTC. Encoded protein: CASSVGPNPYGYTF. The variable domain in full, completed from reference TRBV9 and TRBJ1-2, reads DSGVTQTPKHLITATGQRVTLRCSPRSGDLSVYWYQQSLDQGLQFLIQYYNGEERAKGNILERFSAQQFPDLHSELNLSSLELGDSALYFCASSVGPNPYGYTFGSGTRLTVV.

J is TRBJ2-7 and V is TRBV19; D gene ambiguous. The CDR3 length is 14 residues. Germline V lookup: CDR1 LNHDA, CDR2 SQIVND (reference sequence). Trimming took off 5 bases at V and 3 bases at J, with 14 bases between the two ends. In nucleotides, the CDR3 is TGTGCCAGTAGTCGTGGGCATAGCCTCTACGAGCAGTACTTC. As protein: CASSRGHSLYEQYF. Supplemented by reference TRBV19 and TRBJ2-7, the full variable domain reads DGGITQSPKYLFRKEGQNVTLSCEQNLNHDAMYWYRQDPGQGLRLIYYSQIVNDFQKGDIAEGYSVSREKKESFPLTVTSAQKNPTAFYLCASSRGHSLYEQYFGPGTRLTVT.

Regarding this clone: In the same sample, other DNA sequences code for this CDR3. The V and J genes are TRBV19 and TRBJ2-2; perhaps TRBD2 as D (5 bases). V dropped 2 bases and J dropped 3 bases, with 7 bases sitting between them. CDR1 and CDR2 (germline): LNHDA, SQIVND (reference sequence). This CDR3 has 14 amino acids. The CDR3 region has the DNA TGTGCCAGTAGTATAAGAGGGTACACCGGGGAGCTGTTTTTT. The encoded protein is CASSIRGYTGELFF.